This entry is about one T cell receptor beta chain. The sample holds a few counts of this clonotype. What this receptor recognizes is not known. It has no much larger one-base neighbor in the sample; base qualities were not kept. These data belong to a study (dated by TCRdb to 2015 to 2017). For the study in its entirety: The study examined whether tumor-infiltrating Tregs in breast cancer are drawn from blood Tregs or arise in situ by conversion from other CD4+ T cell subsets. Overall results and qualifications from the work: The greatest overlap of tumor-infiltrating Treg TCR alpha and beta sequences was with tumor naive CD4+ T cells, followed next by blood naive CD4+ T cells. The validation in the larger cohort was limited to a single TCR beta V-J rearrangement instead of whole repertoires. The TCR gene usage of tumor memory CD4+ T cells clustered together with blood and lymph node memory CD4+ cells and with lymph node naive CD4+ cells.

Full-length TCR variable regions were amplified by 5' RACE PCR using constant-region reverse primers, and then by semi-nested PCR using Nested Universal Primer A. Using the ReliaPrep RNA Cell Miniprep System, total RNA was extracted, and the SMARTer RACE 5'/3' Kit was then used to reverse transcribe the RNA into 5'RACE-ready cDNA. Full-length TCR alpha and beta libraries were barcoded with multiplex adaptors and sequenced on an Illumina MiSeq. In the paper's pipeline: Sequencing data were pooled across the five patients for each of nine subset-tissue groups and compared by unsupervised clustering of TCR gene usage. The Morisita-Horn index was used to calculate repertoire similarity, with shared sequences weighted by how much each contributed to each repertoire. Clones were called with MiXCR by TCRdb after fastp trimmed the public reads at Q25, and only in-frame beta chains were retained. For every CDR3 protein sequence, its rows merge into one entry that carries the most common genes and DNA. These V and J calls derive from TCRdb rather than the authors' analysis. The sample table shows about 43,000 distinct CDR3 sequences, and roughly 29% are seen once. The ten largest clones capture roughly 4% of the sample.

The memory CD4+ T cell population was isolated based on a CD4+CD45RO+CD25- phenotype. Tregs, naive and memory CD4+ T cells from tumor, blood and ipsilateral draining lymph nodes of 5 or 6 breast cancer patients underwent full-length TCR alpha and beta sequencing. Tumor tissue and lymph nodes from ipsilateral axillary dissection were perfused with PBS, minced and digested with collagenase I and hyaluronidase. Mononuclear cells from lymph nodes or approximately 50 ml of peripheral blood were isolated by Ficoll density gradient centrifugation. A purity exceeding 90% was confirmed by FACS for the sorted cell populations. CDR1 and CDR2 are drawn from the germline V gene: MNHEY, SVGAGI. Counted from cysteine to phenylalanine, this CDR3 has 15 amino acids. The entry retains the CDR3 DNA only, 45 bases that are in frame from base 1. V trim: 6 bases; J trim: 9 bases; unmatched bases: 14.

The TCR comes from a female donor with breast cancer. Sequenced material: memory CD4+ T cells sorted from a lymph node. Interpreted using the paper, the cell subset or site label stands for: memory CD4+ T cells, CD4+CD45RO+CD25-. The chain uses TRBV6-5 and TRBJ2-5, with 9 junctional bases fitting TRBD2. The CDR3 loop reads CASRAGGAVPWSQYF. The DNA sequence follows: TGTGCCAGCAGAGCGGGGGGCGCGGTCCCTTGGTCCCAGTACTTC.